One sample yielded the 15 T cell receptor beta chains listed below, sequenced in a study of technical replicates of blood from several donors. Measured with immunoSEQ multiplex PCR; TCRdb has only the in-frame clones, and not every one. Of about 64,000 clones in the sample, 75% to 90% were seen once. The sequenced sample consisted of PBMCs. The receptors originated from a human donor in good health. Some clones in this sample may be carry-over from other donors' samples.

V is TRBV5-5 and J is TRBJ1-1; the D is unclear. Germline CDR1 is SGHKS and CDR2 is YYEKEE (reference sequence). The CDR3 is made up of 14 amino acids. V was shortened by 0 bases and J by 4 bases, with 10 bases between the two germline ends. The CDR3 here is CASSLVGRATEAFF. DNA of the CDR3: TGTGCCAGCAGCTTGGTGGGGAGGGCCACTGAAGCTTTCTTT. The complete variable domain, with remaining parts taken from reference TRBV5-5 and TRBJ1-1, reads DAGVTQSPTHLIKTRGQQVTLRCSPISGHKSVSWYQQVLGQGPQFIFQYYEKEERGRGNFPDRFSARQFPNYSSELNVNALLLGDSALYLCASSLVGRATEAFFGQGTRLTVV.

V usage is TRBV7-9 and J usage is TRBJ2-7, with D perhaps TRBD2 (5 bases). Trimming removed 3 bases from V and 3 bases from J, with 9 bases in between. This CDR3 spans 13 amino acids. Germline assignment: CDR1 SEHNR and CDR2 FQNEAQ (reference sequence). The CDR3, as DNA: TGTGCCAGCAGCTTCGGCAGCGGCTACGAGCAGTACTTC. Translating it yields CASSFGSGYEQYF.

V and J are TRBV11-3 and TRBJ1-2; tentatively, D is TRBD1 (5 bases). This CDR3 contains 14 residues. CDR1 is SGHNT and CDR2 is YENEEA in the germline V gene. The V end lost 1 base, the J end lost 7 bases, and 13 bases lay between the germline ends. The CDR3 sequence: CASSLGGAGFGYTF. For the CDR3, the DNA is TGTGCCAGCAGCTTAGGCGGGGCAGGGTTTGGCTACACCTTC.

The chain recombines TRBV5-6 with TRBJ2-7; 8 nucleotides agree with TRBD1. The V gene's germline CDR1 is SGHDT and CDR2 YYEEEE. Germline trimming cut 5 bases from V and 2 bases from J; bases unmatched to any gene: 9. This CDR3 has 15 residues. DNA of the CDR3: TGTGCCAGCAGGGGTGACAGGGGAAAGGCCTACGAGCAGTACTTC. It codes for CASRGDRGKAYEQYF.

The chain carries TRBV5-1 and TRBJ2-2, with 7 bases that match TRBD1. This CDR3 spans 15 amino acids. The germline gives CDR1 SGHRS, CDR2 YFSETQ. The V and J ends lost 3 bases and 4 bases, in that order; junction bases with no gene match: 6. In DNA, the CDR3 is TGCGCCAGCAGCTGGATGACAGGGATCACCGGGGAGCTGTTTTTT. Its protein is CASSWMTGITGELFF.

The CDR3 loop reads CASSLDGPNQPQHF. The CDR3 DNA reads as TGTGCCAGCAGCTTAGATGGCCCCAATCAGCCCCAGCATTTT. V gene TRBV11-2 combines with J gene TRBJ1-5; unclear D gene. Germline V CDR1 and CDR2: SGHAT, FQNNGV. The germline V and J ends were trimmed by 0 bases and 3 bases, with 6 bases remaining between them. The CDR3 loop spans 14 amino acids.

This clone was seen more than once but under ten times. The CDR3 nucleotides read TGCAGCGTTGAGAGGGGGCCCCCAACAGGGGCTTTCTTT. Protein sequence: CSVERGPPTGAFF. The chain uses TRBV29-1 and TRBJ1-1; TRBD1 aligns across 7 bases. The CDR3 has 13 amino acids. V trimming: 3 bases; J trimming: 11 bases; junction bases outside the gene matches: 12. Germline V gives CDR1 SQVTM, CDR2 ANQGSEA.

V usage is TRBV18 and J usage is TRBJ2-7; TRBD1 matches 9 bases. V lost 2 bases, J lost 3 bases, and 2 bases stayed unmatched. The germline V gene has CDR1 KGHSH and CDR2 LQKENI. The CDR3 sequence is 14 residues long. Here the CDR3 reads CASSPGQGYYEQYF. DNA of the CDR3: TGTGCCAGCTCACCAGGACAGGGGTACTACGAGCAGTACTTC. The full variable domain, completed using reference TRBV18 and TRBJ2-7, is NAGVMQNPRHLVRRRGQEARLRCSPMKGHSHVYWYRQLPEEGLKFMVYLQKENIIDESGMPKERFSAEFPKEGPSILRIQQVVRGDSAAYFCASSPGQGYYEQYFGPGTRLTVT.

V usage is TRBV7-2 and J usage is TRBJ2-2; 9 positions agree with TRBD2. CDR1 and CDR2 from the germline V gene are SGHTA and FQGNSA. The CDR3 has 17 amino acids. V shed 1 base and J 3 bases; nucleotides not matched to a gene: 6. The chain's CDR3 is CASSLVVAGVHTGELFF. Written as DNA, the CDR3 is TGTGCCAGCAGCTTAGTGGTAGCGGGAGTTCACACCGGGGAGCTGTTTTTT.

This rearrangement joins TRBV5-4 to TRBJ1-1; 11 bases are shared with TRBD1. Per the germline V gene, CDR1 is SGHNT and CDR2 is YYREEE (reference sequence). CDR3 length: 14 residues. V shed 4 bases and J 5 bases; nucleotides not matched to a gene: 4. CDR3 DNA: TGTGCCAGCAGCCCGGACAGGGGGCGAACTGAAGCTTTCTTT. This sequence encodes CASSPDRGRTEAFF. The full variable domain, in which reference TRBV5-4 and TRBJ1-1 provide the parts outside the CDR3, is ETGVTQSPTHLIKTRGQQVTLRCSSQSGHNTVSWYQQALGQGPQFIFQYYREEENGRGNFPPRFSGLQFPNYSSELNVNALELDDSALYLCASSPDRGRTEAFFGQGTRLTVV.

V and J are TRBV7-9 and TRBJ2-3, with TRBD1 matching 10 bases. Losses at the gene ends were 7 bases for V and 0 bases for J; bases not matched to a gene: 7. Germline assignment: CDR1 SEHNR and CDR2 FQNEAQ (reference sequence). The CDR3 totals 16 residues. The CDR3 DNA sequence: TGTGCCAGCAACCCTATGGGACAGGGGAGCACAGATACGCAGTATTTT. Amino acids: CASNPMGQGSTDTQYF.

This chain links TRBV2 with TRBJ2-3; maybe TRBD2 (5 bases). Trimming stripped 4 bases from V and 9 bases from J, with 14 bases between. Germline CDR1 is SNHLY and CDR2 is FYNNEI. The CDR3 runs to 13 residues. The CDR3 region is CASSGPLSGTQYF. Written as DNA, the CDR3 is TGTGCCAGCAGTGGGCCCCTGAGCGGAACGCAGTATTTT.

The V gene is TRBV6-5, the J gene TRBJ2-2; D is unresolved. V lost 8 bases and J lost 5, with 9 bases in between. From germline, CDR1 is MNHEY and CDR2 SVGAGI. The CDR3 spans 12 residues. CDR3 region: CASLVTTGELFF. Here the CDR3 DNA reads TGTGCCAGCCTCGTCACAACCGGGGAGCTGTTTTTT.

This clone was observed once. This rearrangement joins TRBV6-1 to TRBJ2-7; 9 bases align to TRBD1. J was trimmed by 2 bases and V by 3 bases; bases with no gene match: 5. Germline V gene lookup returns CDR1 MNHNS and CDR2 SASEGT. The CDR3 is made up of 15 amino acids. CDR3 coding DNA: TGTGCCAGCAGTGACCCACGACAGGGGGCCTACGAGCAGTACTTC. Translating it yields CASSDPRQGAYEQYF.

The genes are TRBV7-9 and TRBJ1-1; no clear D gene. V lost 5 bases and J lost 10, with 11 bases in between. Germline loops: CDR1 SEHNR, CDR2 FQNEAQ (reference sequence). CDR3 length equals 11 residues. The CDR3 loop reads CASSATTGAFF. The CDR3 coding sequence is TGTGCCAGCAGCGCGACCACGGGAGCTTTCTTT.